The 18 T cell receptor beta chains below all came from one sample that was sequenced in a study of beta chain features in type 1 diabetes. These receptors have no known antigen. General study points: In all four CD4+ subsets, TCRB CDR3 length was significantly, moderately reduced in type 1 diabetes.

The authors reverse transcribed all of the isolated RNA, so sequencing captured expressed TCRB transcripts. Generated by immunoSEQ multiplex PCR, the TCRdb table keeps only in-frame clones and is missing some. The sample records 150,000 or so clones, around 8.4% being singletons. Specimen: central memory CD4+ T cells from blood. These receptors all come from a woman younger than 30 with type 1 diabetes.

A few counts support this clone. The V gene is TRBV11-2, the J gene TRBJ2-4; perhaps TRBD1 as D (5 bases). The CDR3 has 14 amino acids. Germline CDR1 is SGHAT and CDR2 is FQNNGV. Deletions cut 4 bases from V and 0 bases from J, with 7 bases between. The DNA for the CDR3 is TGTGCCAGCAGCTACGGACAAGCCAAAAACATTCAGTACTTC. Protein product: CASSYGQAKNIQYF.

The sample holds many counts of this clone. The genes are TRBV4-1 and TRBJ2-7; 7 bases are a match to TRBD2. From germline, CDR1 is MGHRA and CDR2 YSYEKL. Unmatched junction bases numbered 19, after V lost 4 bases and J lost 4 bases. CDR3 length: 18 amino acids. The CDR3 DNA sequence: TGCGCCAGCAGCCCACCTCCGGGAGGCTATGGGATGGGTTACGAGCAGTACTTC. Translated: CASSPPPGGYGMGYEQYF.

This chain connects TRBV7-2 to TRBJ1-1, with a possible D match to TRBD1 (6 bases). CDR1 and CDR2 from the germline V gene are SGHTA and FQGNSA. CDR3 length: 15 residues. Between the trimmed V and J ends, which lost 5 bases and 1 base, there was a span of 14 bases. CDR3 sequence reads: CASSRLRGTNTEAFF. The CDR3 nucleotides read TGTGCCAGCAGCCGTCTCAGGGGTACGAACACTGAAGCTTTCTTT.

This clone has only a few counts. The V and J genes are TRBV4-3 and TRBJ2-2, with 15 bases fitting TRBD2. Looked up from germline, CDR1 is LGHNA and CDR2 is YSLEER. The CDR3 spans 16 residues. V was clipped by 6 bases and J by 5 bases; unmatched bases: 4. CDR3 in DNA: TGCGCCAGCAGTCTAGGACTAGCGGGGGGGACCGGGGAGCTGTTTTTT. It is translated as CASSLGLAGGTGELFF.

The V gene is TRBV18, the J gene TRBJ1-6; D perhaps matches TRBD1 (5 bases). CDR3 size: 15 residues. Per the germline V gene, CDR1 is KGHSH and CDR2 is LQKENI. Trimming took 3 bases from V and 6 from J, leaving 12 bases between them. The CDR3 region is CASSPGTGANSPLHF. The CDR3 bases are TGTGCCAGCTCACCCGGCACAGGCGCTAATTCACCCCTCCACTTT.

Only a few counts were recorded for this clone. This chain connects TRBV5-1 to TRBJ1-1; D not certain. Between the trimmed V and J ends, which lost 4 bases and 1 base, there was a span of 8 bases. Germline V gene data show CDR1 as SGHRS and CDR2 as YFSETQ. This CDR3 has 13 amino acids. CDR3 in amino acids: CASSETANTEAFF. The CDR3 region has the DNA TGCGCCAGCAGCGAAACAGCGAACACTGAAGCTTTCTTT.

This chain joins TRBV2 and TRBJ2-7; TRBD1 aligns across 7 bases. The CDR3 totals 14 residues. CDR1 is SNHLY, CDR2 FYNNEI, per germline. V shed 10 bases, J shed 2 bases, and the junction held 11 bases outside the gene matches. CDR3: CAIDSTGTPYEQYF. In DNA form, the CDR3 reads TGTGCCATCGACTCGACAGGGACACCCTACGAGCAGTACTTC. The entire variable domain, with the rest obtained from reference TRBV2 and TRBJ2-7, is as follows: EPEVTQTPSHQVTQMGQEVILRCVPISNHLYFYWYRQILGQKVEFLVSFYNNEISEKSEIFDDQFSVERPDGSNFTLKIRSTKLEDSAMYFCAIDSTGTPYEQYFGPGTRLTVT.

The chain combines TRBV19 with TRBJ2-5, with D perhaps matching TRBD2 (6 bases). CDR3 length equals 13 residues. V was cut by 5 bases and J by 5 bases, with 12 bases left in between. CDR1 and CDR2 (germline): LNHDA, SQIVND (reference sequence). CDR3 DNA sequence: TGTGCCAGTAGTGGGGGACTCGCGGAGACCCAGTACTTC. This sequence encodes CASSGGLAETQYF. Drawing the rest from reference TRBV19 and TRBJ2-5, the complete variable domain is DGGITQSPKYLFRKEGQNVTLSCEQNLNHDAMYWYRQDPGQGLRLIYYSQIVNDFQKGDIAEGYSVSREKKESFPLTVTSAQKNPTAFYLCASSGGLAETQYFGPGTRLLVL.

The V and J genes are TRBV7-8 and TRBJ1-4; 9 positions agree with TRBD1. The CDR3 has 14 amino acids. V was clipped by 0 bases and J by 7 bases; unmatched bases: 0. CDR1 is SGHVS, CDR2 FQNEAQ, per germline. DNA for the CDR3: TGTGCCAGCAGCTTAGCGGGACAGGGTGAAAAACTGTTTTTT. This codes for CASSLAGQGEKLFF. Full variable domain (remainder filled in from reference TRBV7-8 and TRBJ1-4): GAGVSQSPRYKVAKRGQDVALRCDPISGHVSLFWYQQALGQGPEFLTYFQNEAQLDKSGLPSDRFFAERPEGSVSTLKIQRTQQEDSAVYLCASSLAGQGEKLFFGSGTQLSVL.

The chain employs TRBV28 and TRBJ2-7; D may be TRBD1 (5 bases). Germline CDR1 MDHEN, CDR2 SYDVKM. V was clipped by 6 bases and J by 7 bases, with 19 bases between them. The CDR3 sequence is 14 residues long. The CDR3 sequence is CASSRSGRATEQYF. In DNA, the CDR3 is TGTGCCAGCAGCCGGTCGGGCAGGGCGACAGAGCAGTACTTC.

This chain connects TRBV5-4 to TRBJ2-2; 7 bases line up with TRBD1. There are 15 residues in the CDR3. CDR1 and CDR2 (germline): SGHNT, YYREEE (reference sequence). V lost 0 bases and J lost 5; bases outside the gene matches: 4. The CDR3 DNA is TGTGCCAGCAGCTTGGGGACAGGTTTGACCGGGGAGCTGTTTTTT. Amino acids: CASSLGTGLTGELFF.

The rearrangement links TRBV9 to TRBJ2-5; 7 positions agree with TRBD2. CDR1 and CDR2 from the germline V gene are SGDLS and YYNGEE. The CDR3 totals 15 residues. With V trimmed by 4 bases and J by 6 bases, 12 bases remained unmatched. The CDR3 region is CASSQAPGGEKTQYF. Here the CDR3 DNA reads TGTGCCAGCAGCCAAGCCCCGGGAGGTGAGAAGACCCAGTACTTC.

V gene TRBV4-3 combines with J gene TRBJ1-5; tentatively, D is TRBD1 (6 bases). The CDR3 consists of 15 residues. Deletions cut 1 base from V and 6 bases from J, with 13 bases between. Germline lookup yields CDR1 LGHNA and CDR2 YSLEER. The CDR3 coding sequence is TGCGCCAGCAGCCAAGTTGCGGGGGCAGGTCAGCCCCAGCATTTT. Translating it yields CASSQVAGAGQPQHF.

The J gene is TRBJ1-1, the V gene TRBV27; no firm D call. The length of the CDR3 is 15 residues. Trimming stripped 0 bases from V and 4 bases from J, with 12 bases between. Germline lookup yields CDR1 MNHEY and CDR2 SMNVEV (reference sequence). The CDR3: CASSLSRVVSTEAFF. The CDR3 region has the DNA TGTGCCAGCAGTTTATCGAGGGTAGTGAGCACTGAAGCTTTCTTT.

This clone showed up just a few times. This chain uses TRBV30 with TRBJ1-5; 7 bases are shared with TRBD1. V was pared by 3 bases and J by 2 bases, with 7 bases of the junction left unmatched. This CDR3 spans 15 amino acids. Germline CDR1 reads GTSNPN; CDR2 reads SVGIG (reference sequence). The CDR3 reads CAWSRDRAGNQPQHF. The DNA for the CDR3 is TGTGCCTGGAGCAGAGACAGGGCCGGCAATCAGCCCCAGCATTTT.

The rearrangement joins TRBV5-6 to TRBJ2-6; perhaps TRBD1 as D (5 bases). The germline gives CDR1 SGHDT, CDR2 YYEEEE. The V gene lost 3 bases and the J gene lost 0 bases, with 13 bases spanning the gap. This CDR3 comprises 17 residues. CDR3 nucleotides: TGTGCCAGCAGCTCGTCCGCAGGGCTCTCTGGGGCCAACGTCCTGACTTTC. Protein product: CASSSSAGLSGANVLTF.

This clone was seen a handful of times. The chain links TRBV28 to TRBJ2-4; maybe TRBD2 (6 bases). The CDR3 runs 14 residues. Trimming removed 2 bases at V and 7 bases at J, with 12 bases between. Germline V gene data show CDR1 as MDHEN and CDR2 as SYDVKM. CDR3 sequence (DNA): TGTGCCAGCAGTTTAGCGGGACCTGGGAACATTCAGTACTTC. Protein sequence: CASSLAGPGNIQYF.

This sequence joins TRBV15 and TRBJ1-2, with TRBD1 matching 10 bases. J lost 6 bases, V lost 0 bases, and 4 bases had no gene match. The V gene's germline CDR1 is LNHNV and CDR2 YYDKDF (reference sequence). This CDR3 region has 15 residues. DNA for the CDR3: TGTGCCACCAGCAGAGATCGGACAGGGGGGGATGGCTACACCTTC. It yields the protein CATSRDRTGGDGYTF.